This T cell receptor beta chain was found in a study of blood T cell repertoires in COVID-19. Profiling relied on immunoSEQ multiplex PCR, and the TCRdb table lists in-frame clones only, not all of them. Altogether 360,000 or so clones are present, roughly 87% being singletons, with the ten largest covering 3% to 4.5%. Germline assignment: CDR1 SGHNT and CDR2 YYREEE (reference sequence). With 1 base clipped from V and 5 bases from J, the junction kept 8 bases outside the gene matches. This CDR3 spans 15 amino acids. The sample holds one count of this clone. Sequenced: peripheral blood. The receptor's source is a woman aged 55 to 70 with COVID-19, enrolled during active disease. This sequence joins TRBV5-4 and TRBJ1-2, with TRBD1 matching 7 bases. CDR3 in DNA: TGTGCCAGCAGCTTGTATCAGGGGGGACCTTATGGCTACACCTTC. Protein: CASSLYQGGPYGYTF.